This T cell receptor (beta chain) was profiled in a study of response to subunit inactivated influenza vaccine. Germline assignment: CDR1 SGHAT and CDR2 FQNNGV. This CDR3 comprises 13 residues. The junction had 4 bases not matched to a gene; V was cut back by 6 bases and J by 5 bases. TCRdb re-called the RT-PCR reads through MiXCR, storing one row per CDR3 protein. The table lists 500,000 to 600,000 distinct CDR3 sequences, about 7.6% of them singletons. Sequenced here: PBMCs from blood, sampled around 25 months after vaccination. The V call is TRBV11-2, the J call TRBJ2-5; 9 positions match TRBD2. The sequence derives from a man aged 50-75 years who received an inactivated influenza vaccine. The CDR3 region is CASRLLAGETQYF. DNA of the CDR3: TGTGCCAGCAGACTACTAGCGGGCGAGACCCAGTACTTC.